This TCR beta chain emerged from a study of shared T cell receptors in the human thymus. Only in-frame clones appear in the TCRdb table, and some are missing; sequencing was by immunoSEQ multiplex PCR. The table lists approximately 660,000 clones, around nine tenths of them singletons. The CDR3 spans 15 residues. CDR1 and CDR2 from the germline V gene are SNHLY and FYNNEI. V shed 6 bases and J shed 0 bases, with 15 bases lying between them. This same sample was also taken into another study, of human thymus T cells. That publication notes: Donors were healthy Finnish infants having corrective surgery for congenital heart defects. Biased V and J segment usage appeared in thymus and peripheral blood.

The V gene is TRBV2, the J gene TRBJ2-7; a possible D gene is TRBD1 (6 bases). This TCR came from a boy in the first two years of life with a congenital heart defect. Sample: thymocytes. The CDR3 sequence is CASRMITGSSYEQYF. Here the CDR3 DNA reads TGTGCCAGCAGAATGATTACAGGGTCCTCCTACGAGCAGTACTTC.